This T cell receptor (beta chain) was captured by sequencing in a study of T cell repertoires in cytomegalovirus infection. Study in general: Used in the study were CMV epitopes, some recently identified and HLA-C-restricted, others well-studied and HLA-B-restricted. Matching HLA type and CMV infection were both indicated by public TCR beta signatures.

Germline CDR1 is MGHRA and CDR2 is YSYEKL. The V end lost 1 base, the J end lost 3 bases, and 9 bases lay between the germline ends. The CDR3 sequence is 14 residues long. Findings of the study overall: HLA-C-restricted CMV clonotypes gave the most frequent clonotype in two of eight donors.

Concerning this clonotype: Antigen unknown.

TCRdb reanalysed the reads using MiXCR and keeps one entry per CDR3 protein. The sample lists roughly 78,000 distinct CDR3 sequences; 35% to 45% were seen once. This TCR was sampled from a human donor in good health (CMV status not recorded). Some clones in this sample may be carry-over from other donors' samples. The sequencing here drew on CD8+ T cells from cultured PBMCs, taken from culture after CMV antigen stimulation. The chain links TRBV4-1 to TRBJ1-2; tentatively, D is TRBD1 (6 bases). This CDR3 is CASSQVGGYYGYTF. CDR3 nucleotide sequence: TGCGCCAGCAGCCAAGTTGGGGGCTACTATGGCTACACCTTC.